The T cell receptor beta chain described here comes from a study of T cell responses to AZD1222 COVID-19 vaccine. Germline V lookup: CDR1 LNHDA, CDR2 SQIVND (reference sequence). With V trimmed by 8 bases and J by 12 bases, 16 bases remained unmatched. The CDR3 contains 15 residues. TCRdb's copy holds only in-frame clones and misses some; the assay was immunoSEQ multiplex PCR. Of around 150,000 clones listed, 85% to 95% were seen once; the top ten hold about 1.4%. V gene TRBV19 combines with J gene TRBJ1-6; TRBD1 matches at 7 bases. The clonotype originates from an adult in good health. This sample comprised peripheral blood, obtained on day 0 of AZD1222 vaccination. CDR3 loop: CASAGQRGRQEPLHF. The CDR3, as DNA: TGTGCCAGTGCGGGACAGCGGGGAAGACAGGAACCCCTCCACTTT.